This T cell receptor (beta chain) was identified in a study of response to subunit inactivated influenza vaccine. Study-wide findings and caveats: With each seasonal influenza vaccination, the authors suggested, few new T cells are recruited.

Remarks on this clonotype: Its target is not known.

TCRdb reprocessed the RT-PCR reads with MiXCR, giving one entry per CDR3 protein. The sample shows around 250,000 distinct CDR3 sequences, 10% to 15% of them seen only once. The receptor comes from a man aged 45 to 65 who received an inactivated influenza vaccine. The source was non-naive T cells sorted from PBMCs, collected less than 15 days before vaccination.

CDR3 amino acids: CASSPPGHQNTEAFF. The CDR3, as DNA: TGTGCCAGCAGCCCACCGGGACACCAGAACACTGAAGCTTTCTTT. The gene calls are TRBV12-3 or TRBV12-4 and TRBJ1-1; D may be TRBD1 (6 bases). V dropped 6 bases and J dropped 1 base, with 15 bases sitting between them. The CDR3 is 15 residues long.